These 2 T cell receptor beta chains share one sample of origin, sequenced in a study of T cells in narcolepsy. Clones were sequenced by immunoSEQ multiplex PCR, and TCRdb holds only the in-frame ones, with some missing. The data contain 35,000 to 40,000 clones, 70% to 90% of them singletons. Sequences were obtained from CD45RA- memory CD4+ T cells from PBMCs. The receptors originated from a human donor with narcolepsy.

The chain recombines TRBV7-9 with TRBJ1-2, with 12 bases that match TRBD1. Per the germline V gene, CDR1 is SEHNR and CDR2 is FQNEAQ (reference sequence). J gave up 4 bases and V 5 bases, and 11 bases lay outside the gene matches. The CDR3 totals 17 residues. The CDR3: CASSRAPGQGASYGYTF. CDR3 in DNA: TGTGCCAGCAGCCGAGCTCCGGGACAGGGGGCGAGCTATGGCTACACCTTC.

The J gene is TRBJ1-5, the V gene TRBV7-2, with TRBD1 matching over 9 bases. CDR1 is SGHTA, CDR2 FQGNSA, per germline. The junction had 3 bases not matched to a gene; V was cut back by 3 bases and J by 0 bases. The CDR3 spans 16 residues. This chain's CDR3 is CASSLGTGNSNQPQHF. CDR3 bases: TGTGCCAGCAGCTTGGGGACAGGGAATAGCAATCAGCCCCAGCATTTT. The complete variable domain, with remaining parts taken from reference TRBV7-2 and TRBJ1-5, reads GAGVSQSPSNKVTEKGKDVELRCDPISGHTALYWYRQSLGQGLEFLIYFQGNSAPDKSGLPSDRFSAERTGGSVSTLTIQRTQQEDSAVYLCASSLGTGNSNQPQHFGDGTRLSIL.